This T cell receptor (beta chain) derives from a study of T-cell memory formation after mild COVID-19. Study-wide results and caveats: A second wave of clones peaked on day 37, and their SARS-CoV-2 specificity went unconfirmed.

In its sample, this clonotype was seen many times. Its antigen is not known. This CDR3 region has 15 residues. Germline CDR1 reads SGHTA; CDR2 reads FQGNSA. V lost 6 bases and J lost 4; bases outside the gene matches: 9. TCRdb re-analysed the 5' RACE reads in MiXCR, keeping a single row per CDR3 protein. In the table there are around 250,000 distinct CDR3 sequences, about 16% of which are singletons. The chain carries TRBV7-2 and TRBJ2-1; 7 bases line up with TRBD1. The TCR originated in a man between 18 and 29 years old who had mild COVID-19 (a few samples of this study predate the infection). Cell type and time point are not known. Material: PBMCs or a T cell subset sorted from them (not recorded which). CDR3 region: CASRITGTDYNEQFF. The CDR3 region has the DNA TGTGCCAGCAGAATAACCGGGACAGATTACAATGAGCAGTTCTTC.